This T cell receptor beta chain was sequenced for a study of control samples from healthy donors and cancer patients. The method was immunoSEQ multiplex PCR; TCRdb's version includes in-frame clones alone and lacks a portion of them. The repertoire holds more than 60,000 clones, with roughly 89% as singletons. Source material: PBMCs. The source of this sequence is a man in his 60s with colorectal cancer.

The CDR3 loop is CATRAAGGGELFF. CDR3 in DNA: TGTGCCACCCGCGCCGCAGGAGGCGGGGAGCTGTTTTTT. The chain carries TRBV24-1 and TRBJ2-2; D perhaps matches TRBD2 (5 bases). Germline CDR1 reads KGHDR; CDR2 reads SFDVKD. The V end lost 9 bases, the J end lost 7 bases, and 14 bases lay between the germline ends. The CDR3 is 13 residues long.